This section outlines one TCR beta chain sequence together with its context. The antigen remains unidentified. Extracted from the samples, RNA was reverse transcribed into cDNA to serve as the sequencing template. Clones were sequenced by immunoSEQ multiplex PCR, and TCRdb holds only the in-frame ones, with some missing. Seen here are 150,000 to 200,000 clones, around three fifths observed once, and the top ten hold roughly an eighth. The data were taken from a study of CD8+ T cells in alopecia areata. General study results and limits: Tofacitinib significantly brought down scalp clonality and expanded CD8+ clones among top 100. Normal skin's resident alphabeta T cells are sequenced alongside lesional scalp T cells. Many of the expanded lesional clones endured in scalp and blood while on tofacitinib.

The CDR3 length is 15 residues. The germline V and J ends were trimmed by 0 bases and 3 bases, with 12 bases remaining between them. Germline V gene data show CDR1 as MGHRA and CDR2 as YSYEKL. Treatment reported: oral pan-JAK inhibitor, 5-10 mg twice daily. Alopecia areata patients gave lesional scalp punch biopsies and peripheral blood samples. This TCR was recovered from a human donor with alopecia areata. The starting material was CD8+ T cells sorted from blood, obtained at week 24, from a patient treated with tofacitinib. This chain uses TRBV4-1 with TRBJ2-7, with D unresolved. The CDR3 sequence: CASSQDSGPNYEQYF. The DNA for the CDR3 is TGCGCCAGCAGCCAAGATTCAGGTCCTAACTACGAGCAGTACTTC.